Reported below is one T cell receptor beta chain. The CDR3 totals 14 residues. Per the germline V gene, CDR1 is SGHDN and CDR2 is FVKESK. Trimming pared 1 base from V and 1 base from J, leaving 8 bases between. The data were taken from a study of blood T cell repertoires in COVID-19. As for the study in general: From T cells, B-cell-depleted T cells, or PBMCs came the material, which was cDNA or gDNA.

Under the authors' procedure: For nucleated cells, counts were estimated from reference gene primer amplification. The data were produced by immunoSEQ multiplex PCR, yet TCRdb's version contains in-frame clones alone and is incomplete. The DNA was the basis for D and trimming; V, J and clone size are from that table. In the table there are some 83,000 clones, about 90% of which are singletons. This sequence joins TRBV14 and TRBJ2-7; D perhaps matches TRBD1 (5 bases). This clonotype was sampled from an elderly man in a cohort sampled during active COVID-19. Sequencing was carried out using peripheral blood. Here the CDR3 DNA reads TGTGCCAGCAGCCAAGCTCAGGGATCCTACGAGCAGTACTTC. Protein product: CASSQAQGSYEQYF. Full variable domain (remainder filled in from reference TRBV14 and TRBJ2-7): EAGVTQFPSHSVIEKGQTVTLRCDPISGHDNLYWYRRVMGKEIKFLLHFVKESKQDESGMPNNRFLAERTGGTYSTLKVQPAELEDSGVYFCASSQAQGSYEQYFGPGTRLTVT.